This is a list of T cell receptor beta chains from one sample in a study of technical replicates of blood from a handful of donors. TCRdb's table, derived via immunoSEQ multiplex PCR, lists solely in-frame clones and lacks some. The repertoire holds 55,000 to 75,000 clones, with roughly 91% as singletons. The sample was PBMCs. The receptors were gathered from a human donor in good health. Some clones in this sample may be carry-over from other donors' samples. Each CDR3 is given with its conserved first and last residue. A D gene is named only where the DNA matches it firmly. Part of the rows lack a size; the others show once, few, many or a class for expanded clones.

TRBJ1-6 | TRBV19 | TRBD1 | . | TGTGCCAGTAGTGACCTCGGCAGGGGGAGCTCCTATAATTCACCCCTCCACTTT | CASSDLGRGSSYNSPLHF
TRBJ2-7 | TRBV7-9 | . | . | TGTGCCAGCAGCCCCAAACTCACCTACGAGCAGTACTTC | CASSPKLTYEQYF
TRBJ1-1 | TRBV11-1 | . | . | TGTGCCAGCAGCCTGAACAGATTGAACACTGAAGCTTTCTTT | CASSLNRLNTEAFF
TRBJ1-4 | TRBV7-2 | TRBD1 | . | TGTGCCAGCAGCCAGGGACAGGGCCGTGAAAAACTGTTTTTT | CASSQGQGREKLFF
TRBJ2-7 | TRBV7-9 | . | . | TGTGCCAGCAGTTGGACAGCCTCCTACGAGCAGTACTTC | CASSWTASYEQYF
TRBJ1-1 | TRBV5-4 | . | . | TGTGCCAGCAGCCGCGACGGGAGGAACACTGAAGCTTTCTTT | CASSRDGRNTEAFF
TRBJ2-6 | TRBV30 | . | once | TGTGCCTGGAGTGGGGCAGGGGTTTCTGGGGCCAACGTCCTGACTTTC | CAWSGAGVSGANVLTF
TRBJ2-7 | TRBV27 | TRBD2 | . | TGTGCCAGCAGTGTATTGGTGGGCGGGAGGGTCTACGAGCAGTACTTC | CASSVLVGGRVYEQYF
TRBJ1-6 | TRBV7-9 | . | . | TGTGCCAGCAGCTTAGAGCAGGGTAATTCACCCCTCCACTTT | CASSLEQGNSPLHF
TRBJ2-3 | TRBV6-1 | . | . | TGTGCTAACAAGGACAGCTACACAGATACGCAGTATTTT | CANKDSYTDTQYF
TRBJ2-5 | TRBV11-3 | TRBD1 | . | TGTGCCAGCAGCTTAGGGAAGGGGGCCTCGACGGAGACCCAGTACTTC | CASSLGKGASTETQYF
TRBJ1-3 | TRBV19 | TRBD1 | . | TGTGCCAGTAGCCTCGACAGGGTCCCCTCTGGAAACACCATATATTTT | CASSLDRVPSGNTIYF
TRBJ2-3 | TRBV4-3 | TRBD1 | . | TGCGCCAGCAGCCAAGATGGCGGCAGGGGGCGAACAGATACGCAGTATTTT | CASSQDGGRGRTDTQYF
TRBJ1-2 | TRBV19 | . | . | TGTGCCAGTAGAGGACATTCGAACTATGGCTACACCTTC | CASRGHSNYGYTF
TRBJ1-2 | TRBV2 | TRBD1 | once | TGTGCCAGCAGAGGGACAGGGGGCTACGGCTACACCTTC | CASRGTGGYGYTF
TRBJ1-5 | TRBV30 | . | few | TGTGCCTGGAGTCCGTTCTCGGGGAGCAATCAGCCCCAGCATTTT | CAWSPFSGSNQPQHF
TRBJ2-1 | TRBV13 | TRBD2 | few | TGTGCCAGCAGCCTGGAGCGGGAGAGGCTCAATGAGCAGTTCTTC | CASSLERERLNEQFF
TRBJ2-1 | TRBV4-1 | TRBD2 | . | TGCGCCAGCAGCCAATTGGCTTCGGGAGGTAGTTTCAATGAGCAGTTCTTC | CASSQLASGGSFNEQFF